Presented here are 15 T cell receptor beta chains from one specimen sequenced in a study of blood T cell repertoires in COVID-19. Profiled with immunoSEQ multiplex PCR; TCRdb holds only in-frame clones, not every one. The sample lists about 200,000 clones; about nine tenths were seen once. The source material was PBMCs or T cells enriched from blood (not recorded which). The receptors derive from a man between 25 and 39 years old who had recovered from COVID-19.

This clone occurred a few times. The V gene is TRBV7-2, the J gene TRBJ2-5, with D uncertain. V was cut by 5 bases and J by 2 bases, with 6 bases left in between. CDR3 length: 12 residues. The germline gives CDR1 SGHTA, CDR2 FQGNSA. CDR3 nucleotide sequence: TGTGCCAGCAGCCCCACACAAGAGACCCAGTACTTC. Translation gives CASSPTQETQYF.

V and J are TRBV5-4 and TRBJ2-2; the D gene is possibly TRBD1 (6 bases). CDR1 is SGHNT and CDR2 is YYREEE in the germline V gene (reference sequence). CDR3 length: 17 amino acids. V was cut by 3 bases and J by 3 bases, with 18 bases left in between. The CDR3 sequence: CASSSGLRDTYTGELFF. CDR3 bases: TGTGCCAGCAGCTCAGGGCTACGGGACACCTACACCGGGGAGCTGTTTTTT.

CDR3 protein: CATDGGRAGNEQFF. CDR3 bases: TGTGCCACCGACGGGGGGAGGGCGGGGAATGAGCAGTTCTTC. This sequence joins TRBV24-1 and TRBJ2-1; 7 bases fit TRBD2. The CDR3 has 14 amino acids. Trimming cost V 9 bases and J 7 bases; bases outside gene matches: 11. Germline V gene sequence: CDR1 KGHDR, CDR2 SFDVKD.

In this sample, this clone turned up once. V gene TRBV5-1 combines with J gene TRBJ2-2; TRBD2 matches at 8 bases. J lost 0 bases, V lost 2 bases, and 3 bases had no gene match. Per germline, CDR1 SGHRS and CDR2 YFSETQ. The CDR3 is made up of 16 amino acids. CDR3 in DNA: TGCGCCAGCAGCTTAGCGGGGGTGCCGAACACCGGGGAGCTGTTTTTT. Translation gives CASSLAGVPNTGELFF.

This chain uses TRBV5-1 with TRBJ2-3; 10 nucleotides line up with TRBD2. This CDR3 has 17 amino acids. V shed 0 bases and J 6 bases; nucleotides not matched to a gene: 10. Germline V gene lookup returns CDR1 SGHRS and CDR2 YFSETQ. CDR3 residues: CASSLELLAGEQDTQYF. The CDR3 DNA reads as TGCGCCAGCAGCTTGGAATTGCTAGCGGGAGAGCAGGATACGCAGTATTTT.

This chain joins TRBV27 and TRBJ2-1; 7 bases line up with TRBD2. The CDR3 extends over 16 amino acids. Trimming cost V 0 bases and J 0 bases; bases outside gene matches: 2. Germline lookup yields CDR1 MNHEY and CDR2 SMNVEV (reference sequence). In DNA, the CDR3 is TGTGCCAGCAGTTTATCGTGGGGGGGCTCCTACAATGAGCAGTTCTTC. Protein: CASSLSWGGSYNEQFF.

The chain couples TRBV20-1 to TRBJ2-7; 7 nucleotides match TRBD1. V was clipped by 3 bases and J by 5 bases; unmatched bases: 7. The CDR3 loop spans 13 amino acids. Per the germline V gene, CDR1 is DFQATT and CDR2 is SNEGSKA (reference sequence). CDR3 in amino acids: CSASAQGVHEQYF. DNA of the CDR3: TGCAGTGCTAGTGCCCAGGGGGTCCACGAGCAGTACTTC.

The rearrangement uses TRBV27 and TRBJ1-5, with 12 bases lining up with TRBD1. The CDR3 covers 18 residues. Germline V gives CDR1 MNHEY, CDR2 SMNVEV (reference sequence). Trimming removed 2 bases from V and 3 bases from J; junction bases left unmatched: 8. The CDR3 DNA reads as TGTGCCAGCAGTTTAGGGTCGGGACAGGGGGCACTCAATCAGCCCCAGCATTTT. Its protein is CASSLGSGQGALNQPQHF.

The V call is TRBV4-1, the J call TRBJ2-7; 10 bases are shared with TRBD2. The CDR3 is 17 amino acids. V shed 4 bases and J 3 bases; nucleotides not matched to a gene: 12. Looked up from germline, CDR1 is MGHRA and CDR2 is YSYEKL. CDR3 coding DNA: TGCGCCAGCAGCCTGAGGACTAGCGGAGGTGGAGACTACGAGCAGTACTTC. Its protein product is CASSLRTSGGGDYEQYF.

The V call is TRBV27, the J call TRBJ2-3, with TRBD2 matching 7 bases. CDR1 is MNHEY and CDR2 is SMNVEV in the germline V gene (reference sequence). V gave up 1 base and J gave up 1 base; unmatched junction bases: 8. The CDR3 length is 17 residues. The CDR3 region is CASSLWGAAGGTDTQYF. CDR3 in DNA: TGTGCCAGCAGTTTATGGGGAGCGGCGGGGGGCACAGATACGCAGTATTTT.

This clone has just one count. V usage is TRBV5-6 and J usage is TRBJ2-3; 11 bases map to TRBD2. Germline CDR1 is SGHDT and CDR2 is YYEEEE. V trimming: 2 bases; J trimming: 1 base; junction bases outside the gene matches: 0. The CDR3 has 15 residues. CDR3 in DNA: TGTGCCAGCAGCTTACTAGCGGGGGGCACAGATACGCAGTATTTT. This gives the protein CASSLLAGGTDTQYF.

The J gene is TRBJ2-1, the V gene TRBV10-1, with D possibly matching TRBD2 (6 bases). CDR3 size: 18 residues. V lost 0 bases to trimming and J lost 0 bases, with 15 bases between them. Germline CDR1 and CDR2: WNHNN and SYGVQD (reference sequence). The CDR3 DNA follows: TGCGCCAGCAGTGAGTCCCCACGACTAGGGAGCTCCTACAATGAGCAGTTCTTC. Translated, it gives CASSESPRLGSSYNEQFF.

V and J are TRBV30 and TRBJ2-5; no definite D call. V shed 6 bases and J shed 1 base, with 12 bases lying between them. This CDR3 is 13 amino acids long. Germline V gives CDR1 GTSNPN, CDR2 SVGIG (reference sequence). CDR3 sequence reads: CACDGATQETQYF. The CDR3 nucleotides read TGTGCCTGCGACGGAGCGACCCAAGAGACCCAGTACTTC.

Here the CDR3 reads CASSLELGSESSNQPQHF. CDR3 bases: TGTGCCAGCAGCCTAGAACTCGGGTCGGAGTCTAGCAATCAGCCCCAGCATTTT. The V and J genes are TRBV7-8 and TRBJ1-5; no definite D call. The CDR3 has 18 residues. Germline CDR1 SGHVS, CDR2 FQNEAQ. Trimming took 5 bases from V and 0 from J, leaving 20 bases between them.

J is TRBJ2-7 and V is TRBV10-3, with 7 nucleotides matching TRBD1. This CDR3 has 12 amino acids. In germline, CDR1 is ENHRY, CDR2 SYGVKD. Unmatched junction bases numbered 5, after V lost 6 bases and J lost 6 bases. CDR3: CAIRGAGGEQYF. CDR3 bases: TGTGCCATCAGGGGGGCAGGGGGCGAGCAGTACTTC.